This T cell receptor beta chain is drawn from a study of blood T cell repertoires in COVID-19. The data were produced by immunoSEQ multiplex PCR, yet TCRdb's version contains in-frame clones alone and is incomplete. Here the sample spans fewer than 95,000 clones, roughly 90% being singletons. Germline loops: CDR1 MGHDK, CDR2 SYGVNS. Trimming cost V 6 bases and J 2 bases; bases outside gene matches: 7. The CDR3 has 14 residues. This chain links TRBV25-1 with TRBJ2-7; 7 bases match TRBD1. The TCR was taken from a man between 45 and 60 years old with active or convalescent COVID-19. Sequencing was done on a sample of peripheral blood. CDR3: CASRGNRGTYEQYF. Here the CDR3 DNA reads TGTGCCAGCAGAGGAAACAGGGGAACCTACGAGCAGTACTTC.